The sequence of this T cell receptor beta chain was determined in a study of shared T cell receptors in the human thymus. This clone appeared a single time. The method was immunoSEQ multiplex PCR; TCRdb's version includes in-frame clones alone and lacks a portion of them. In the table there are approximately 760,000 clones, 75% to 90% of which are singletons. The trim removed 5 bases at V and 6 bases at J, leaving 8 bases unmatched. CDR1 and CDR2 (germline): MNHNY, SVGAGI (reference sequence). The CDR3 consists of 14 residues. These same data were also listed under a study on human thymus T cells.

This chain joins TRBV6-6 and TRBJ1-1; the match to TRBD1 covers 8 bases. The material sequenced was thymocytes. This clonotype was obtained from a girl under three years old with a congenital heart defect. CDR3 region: CASSNERQGSEAFF. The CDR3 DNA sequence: TGTGCCAGCAGTAATGAAAGACAGGGGTCTGAAGCTTTCTTT.